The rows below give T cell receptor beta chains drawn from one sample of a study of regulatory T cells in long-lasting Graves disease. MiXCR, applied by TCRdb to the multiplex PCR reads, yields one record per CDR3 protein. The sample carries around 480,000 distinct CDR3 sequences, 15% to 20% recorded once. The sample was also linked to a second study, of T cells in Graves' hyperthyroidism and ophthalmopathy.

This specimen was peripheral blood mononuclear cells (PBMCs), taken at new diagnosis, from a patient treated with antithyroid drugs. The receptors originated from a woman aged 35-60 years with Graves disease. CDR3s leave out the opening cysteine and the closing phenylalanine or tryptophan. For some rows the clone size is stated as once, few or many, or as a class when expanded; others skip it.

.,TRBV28,AVSTGASYGYT
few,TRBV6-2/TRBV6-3,ASSEDRGRYYGYT
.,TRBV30,AWSVNTRGKNIQY
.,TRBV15,ATSGDRGRSSYNSPLH
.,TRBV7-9,ASSFQGKNYGYT
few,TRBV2,ASSFRTGTRVWNEQF
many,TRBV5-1,ASSLVAGFAGELF
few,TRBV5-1,ASRAGSSEVYGYT
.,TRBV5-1,ASSSPQGAGEQY
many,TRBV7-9,ASSLSQLNTEAF
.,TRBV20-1,SARTGQGLRDGTEAF
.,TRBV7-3,ASSRVAGGVGASNEQF
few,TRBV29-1,SVRGDYGYT
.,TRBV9,ASTRVEHPNTGELF
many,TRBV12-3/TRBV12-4,ASSSGTSGVQY
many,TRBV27,ASKGGWGSTGELF
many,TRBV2,ASSEGGRIAF
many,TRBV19,ASSKGQGAEKLF
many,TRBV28,ASSSPGGSYEQY
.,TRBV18,ASLPPEDWLYEQY
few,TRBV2,ASSESPGQGYEQY
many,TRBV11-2,ASSLAGDQPQH
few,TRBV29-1,SVVGPSSMRTEAF
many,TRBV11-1,ASSPDRGSTEAF
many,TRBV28,ASSLASGYT
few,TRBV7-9,ASSLASGTLDEQY
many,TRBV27,ASSLTPRMNTEAF
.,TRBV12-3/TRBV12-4,ASSLDTLIEQF
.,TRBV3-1,ASSQTPGQGNSPLH
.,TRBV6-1,ASILETASYEQH
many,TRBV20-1,SATGTGRVGYT
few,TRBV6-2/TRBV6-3,ASSQDSLNYGYT
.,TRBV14,ASSQDLWGSPLH
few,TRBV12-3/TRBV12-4,ASSPGLPNEQF
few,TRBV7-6,ASSQAGTSGGYEQY
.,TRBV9,ASSVGSRGTTFTGELF
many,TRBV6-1,ASKRTGGHTEAF